Listed here are 8 T cell receptor beta chains from one sample, sequenced in a study of cytotoxic CD8 clonotypes in ibrutinib-treated CLL. Using immunoSEQ multiplex PCR, the repertoire was profiled, and TCRdb retains in-frame clones only, with some absent. The sample contains 150,000 or so clones, around 77% of which appear only once. Specimen: PBMCs, collected after 12 months of ibrutinib treatment. The receptors shown here come from a human donor with chronic lymphocytic leukemia.

In its sample, this clone was seen a few times. This chain uses TRBV7-2 with TRBJ2-5; 8 nucleotides match TRBD2. Unmatched junction bases numbered 9, after V lost 5 bases and J lost 13 bases. There are 12 residues in the CDR3. Germline V gives CDR1 SGHTA, CDR2 FQGNSA. The CDR3 protein is CASSPESGGPYF. The CDR3 bases are TGTGCCAGCAGCCCCGAGAGCGGGGGACCGTACTTC.

This clone was detected only a few times. V gene TRBV7-8 combines with J gene TRBJ1-2; weak D call: TRBD1 (5 bases). The CDR3 covers 15 residues. Germline V gene sequence: CDR1 SGHVS, CDR2 FQNEAQ. Between the trimmed V and J ends, which lost 5 bases and 11 bases, there was a span of 24 bases. CDR3 sequence: CASSPAHRGARSYTF. The CDR3 DNA follows: TGTGCCAGCAGCCCTGCCCACCGGGGCGCAAGAAGTTACACCTTC.

The V gene is TRBV29-1, the J gene TRBJ2-5; TRBD2 aligns across 14 bases. CDR1 and CDR2 from the germline V gene are SQVTM and ANQGSEA. With V trimmed by 4 bases and J by 2 bases, 6 bases remained unmatched. The CDR3 runs 16 residues. The DNA for the CDR3 is TGCAGCGTTGGGGGACTAGCGGGGGAACAGCAAGAGACCCAGTACTTC. Translating it yields CSVGGLAGEQQETQYF.

A few counts support this clone. The rearrangement joins TRBV30 to TRBJ1-4; 9 bases line up with TRBD1. Unmatched junction bases numbered 8, after V lost 5 bases and J lost 4 bases. The CDR3 has 15 amino acids. Germline V gives CDR1 GTSNPN, CDR2 SVGIG (reference sequence). CDR3 DNA: TGTGCCTGGGGTCAACCGGGACAGGGTAATGAAAAACTGTTTTTT. This gives the protein CAWGQPGQGNEKLFF.

This clone has more than one count but fewer than ten. The chain carries TRBV7-6 and TRBJ2-7; no firm D call. In germline, CDR1 is SGHVS, CDR2 FNYEAQ. The CDR3 runs to 13 residues. V was shortened by 5 bases and J by 3 bases, with 11 bases between the two germline ends. The CDR3 loop is CASSPPVGYEQYF. The CDR3 region has the DNA TGTGCCAGCAGCCCCCCCGTAGGCTACGAGCAGTACTTC.

V is TRBV2 and J is TRBJ2-5, with 12 nucleotides matching TRBD2. V gave up 4 bases and J gave up 4 bases; unmatched junction bases: 7. CDR1 is SNHLY and CDR2 is FYNNEI in the germline V gene. The CDR3 has 16 amino acids. The CDR3 here is CASSGPSGRVGETQYF. CDR3 sequence (DNA): TGTGCCAGCAGTGGGCCTAGCGGGAGGGTTGGAGAGACCCAGTACTTC.

The rearrangement uses TRBV28 and TRBJ2-7; tentatively, D is TRBD2 (8 bases). CDR1 is MDHEN, CDR2 SYDVKM, per germline. CDR3 size: 16 residues. V was clipped by 4 bases and J by 4 bases, with 20 bases between them. This CDR3 reads CASSSHVSGGQYEQYF. For the CDR3, the DNA is TGTGCCAGCAGTTCCCACGTGAGCGGGGGACAGTACGAGCAGTACTTC.

The V gene is TRBV5-1, the J gene TRBJ1-1; possibly TRBD1 for D (6 bases). The V end was cut by 4 bases, the J end by 4 bases, with 11 bases between. Looked up from germline, CDR1 is SGHRS and CDR2 is YFSETQ. This CDR3 spans 13 amino acids. In DNA form, the CDR3 reads TGCGCCAGCAGCGGGGGCGAGGTCACTGAAGCTTTCTTT. It codes for CASSGGEVTEAFF.